Listed here is a single TCR beta chain. CDR1 SEHNR and CDR2 FQNEAQ come from the germline V gene (reference sequence). The CDR3 runs 15 residues. This record belongs to a study of T cells expressing NK-cell markers. TCRdb re-called the 5' RACE reads; every CDR3 protein appears as one record, without DNA. The sample table includes 150,000 to 180,000 distinct CDR3 sequences. The sequencing sample was made of blood T cells: a sorted CD56 or NKG2C T cell subset, CD4+ or CD8+ T cells, or bulk PBMC T cells (not recorded which). This clonotype was sampled from a woman between 45 and 60 years old in good health. V usage is TRBV7-9 and J usage is TRBJ2-1; lacking DNA, the TRBD2 call made by TCRdb goes unchecked. The CDR3 protein is CASSWGSSGSDEQFF.